Below, 19 T cell receptor beta chains from the same sample are listed, as sequenced in a study of cytomegalovirus exposure and HLA in healthy donors. With 60 Vbeta and 13 Jbeta primers, the PCR was carried out. Profiling relied on immunoSEQ multiplex PCR, and the TCRdb table lists in-frame clones only, not all of them. The sample records about 150,000 clones, approximately 78% being singletons. The sequenced material came from PBMCs. The source is a male donor in good health and CMV-seronegative.

The J gene is TRBJ2-1, the V gene TRBV5-1; a possible D gene is TRBD2 (6 bases). The V and J ends lost 4 bases and 4 bases respectively, with 15 bases between them. The germline V gene encodes CDR1 SGHRS and CDR2 YFSETQ. CDR3 length: 15 residues. CDR3 nucleotide sequence: TGCGCCAGCAGCGACCGACTAGGACTTTACAATGAGCAGTTCTTC. As protein: CASSDRLGLYNEQFF.

This clone has more than one count but fewer than ten. This chain links TRBV11-2 with TRBJ2-3; TRBD1 might be the D (5 bases). There are 14 residues in the CDR3. V was clipped by 4 bases and J by 1 base, with 9 bases between them. Germline loops: CDR1 SGHAT, CDR2 FQNNGV. DNA for the CDR3: TGTGCCAGCAGCTCAGGGTTTGGCACAGATACGCAGTATTTT. Its translation is CASSSGFGTDTQYF.

The chain uses TRBV7-9 and TRBJ2-2; D is undetermined. Germline CDR1 SEHNR, CDR2 FQNEAQ (reference sequence). This CDR3 has 13 residues. With 7 bases removed from V and 3 bases from J, the gap between germline ends came to 9 bases. DNA for the CDR3: TGTGCCAGCAACAATCGGGACACCGGGGAGCTGTTTTTT. Translation: CASNNRDTGELFF.

The chain carries TRBV11-2 and TRBJ2-1, with D tentatively TRBD2 (7 bases). Germline V lookup: CDR1 SGHAT, CDR2 FQNNGV. Trimming removed 5 bases from V and 4 bases from J, with 15 bases in between. The CDR3 has 15 residues. The chain's CDR3 is CASSQGGGAYNEQFF. CDR3 coding DNA: TGTGCCAGCAGCCAAGGGGGGGGAGCATACAATGAGCAGTTCTTC.

The chain combines TRBV5-1 with TRBJ1-4; 9 bases line up with TRBD1. J gave up 7 bases and V 4 bases, and 5 bases lay outside the gene matches. Looked up from germline, CDR1 is SGHRS and CDR2 is YFSETQ. The CDR3 totals 14 residues. CDR3 amino acids: CASSKDRGLEKLFF. The CDR3 DNA follows: TGCGCCAGCAGCAAGGACAGGGGCCTTGAAAAACTGTTTTTT.

The rearrangement joins TRBV7-2 to TRBJ1-3; 7 bases are shared with TRBD1. Germline values: CDR1 SGHTA, CDR2 FQGNSA. This CDR3 is 15 amino acids long. Unmatched junction bases numbered 4, after V lost 5 bases and J lost 0 bases. The CDR3 loop reads CASSRTGDSGNTIYF. In DNA form, the CDR3 reads TGTGCCAGCAGCCGAACAGGGGACTCTGGAAACACCATATATTTT. Based on the CDR3 plus reference TRBV7-2 and TRBJ1-3, the full variable domain is GAGVSQSPSNKVTEKGKDVELRCDPISGHTALYWYRQSLGQGLEFLIYFQGNSAPDKSGLPSDRFSAERTGGSVSTLTIQRTQQEDSAVYLCASSRTGDSGNTIYFGEGSWLTVV.

The J gene is TRBJ2-7, the V gene TRBV12-5; the D is unclear. CDR1 and CDR2 from the germline V gene are LGHNT and FRNRAP. There are 12 residues in the CDR3. V lost 5 bases, J lost 2 bases, and 7 bases lay in between. Here the CDR3 reads CASGPTTYEQYF. The CDR3 DNA is TGTGCTAGTGGTCCAACTACCTACGAGCAGTACTTC.

The V call is TRBV5-1, the J call TRBJ2-1, with D unclear. The CDR3 length is 14 residues. The germline V gene has CDR1 SGHRS and CDR2 YFSETQ. Trimming stripped 0 bases from V and 6 bases from J, with 10 bases between. This CDR3 reads CASSLATHSNEQFF. CDR3 DNA sequence: TGCGCCAGCAGCTTGGCCACGCACTCCAATGAGCAGTTCTTC.

In nucleotides, the CDR3 is TGTGCCAGCAGTTTATGGGGGACAGGGGCTCTGGTTGAAGCTTTCTTT. It encodes CASSLWGTGALVEAFF. The chain has TRBV28 and TRBJ1-1; 10 positions match TRBD1. V lost 0 bases and J lost 7; bases outside the gene matches: 8. Germline CDR1 and CDR2: MDHEN and SYDVKM. This CDR3 contains 16 residues. The full variable domain, with the rest looked up from reference TRBV28 and TRBJ1-1, is DVKVTQSSRYLVKRTGEKVFLECVQDMDHENMFWYRQDPGLGLRLIYFSYDVKMKEKGDIPEGYSVSREKKERFSLILESASTNQTSMYLCASSLWGTGALVEAFFGQGTRLTVV.

The V and J genes are TRBV18 and TRBJ1-2, with 7 nucleotides matching TRBD1. This CDR3 contains 14 residues. CDR1 KGHSH and CDR2 LQKENI come from the germline V gene. V gave up 5 bases and J gave up 2 bases; unmatched junction bases: 5. In DNA form, the CDR3 reads TGTGCCAGCTCATTTGACAGGGAGAACTATGGCTACACCTTC. Translating gives CASSFDRENYGYTF.

V gene TRBV5-7 combines with J gene TRBJ2-7, with D possibly matching TRBD2 (6 bases). TRBV5-7 is an ORF; its function is uncertain. This CDR3 contains 13 residues. Trimming shortened V by 7 bases and J by 1 base, and 12 bases separated the two germline ends. In nucleotides, the CDR3 is TGTGCCAGCGGCGGGGCAGGGTCCTACGAGCAGTACTTC. Protein: CASGGAGSYEQYF.

V is TRBV9 and J is TRBJ1-1; D possibly corresponds to TRBD1 (6 bases). The V end was cut by 0 bases, the J end by 0 bases, with 9 bases between. Germline lookup yields CDR1 SGDLS and CDR2 YYNGEE. CDR3 length equals 15 residues. CDR3: CASSVVRGLNTEAFF. The CDR3 DNA sequence: TGTGCCAGCAGCGTAGTGCGGGGGCTGAACACTGAAGCTTTCTTT.

The V and J genes are TRBV5-1 and TRBJ2-6; tentative D call: TRBD2 (5 bases). The CDR3 consists of 15 residues. Per germline, CDR1 SGHRS and CDR2 YFSETQ. V was cut by 4 bases and J by 2 bases, with 10 bases left in between. The CDR3, as DNA: TGCGCCAGCAGCCCTCCGGGGACTGGGGCCAACGTCCTGACTTTC. Protein product: CASSPPGTGANVLTF.

The chain joins TRBV4-1 to TRBJ2-2; D is uncertain. The CDR3 loop spans 15 amino acids. Trimming stripped 5 bases from V and 7 bases from J, with 17 bases between. Per the germline V gene, CDR1 is MGHRA and CDR2 is YSYEKL. CDR3 sequence reads: CASSSTPGAVGELFF. CDR3 coding DNA: TGCGCCAGCAGCTCGACTCCCGGCGCGGTCGGGGAGCTGTTTTTT.

The chain employs TRBV19 and TRBJ2-7; 7 positions agree with TRBD2. Trimming at V came to 6 bases and at J to 6 bases, leaving 14 bases not matched to a gene. Germline assignment: CDR1 LNHDA and CDR2 SQIVND (reference sequence). The length of the CDR3 is 15 residues. Written as DNA, the CDR3 is TGTGCCAGTAGCGCTCGGGACGGGAGGAGAAGCGAGCAGTACTTC. Translating gives CASSARDGRRSEQYF.

The chain links TRBV6-6 to TRBJ2-7, with D possibly TRBD1 on 5 matching bases. Deletions cut 2 bases from V and 5 bases from J, with 13 bases between. This CDR3 is built from 14 residues. Germline loops: CDR1 MNHNY, CDR2 SVGAGI (reference sequence). CDR3: CASSYPGPENEQYF. The CDR3 DNA sequence: TGTGCCAGCAGTTACCCAGGGCCGGAGAACGAGCAGTACTTC.

This clone was recorded a few times. V and J are TRBV11-1 and TRBJ2-7, with no clear D. Germline CDR1 is SGHAT and CDR2 is FQDESV (reference sequence). Trimming cost V 1 base and J 7 bases, with 8 bases left between them. This CDR3 contains 12 residues. CDR3 region: CASSLGPTEQYF. The CDR3 nucleotides read TGTGCCAGCAGCTTAGGGCCAACGGAGCAGTACTTC.

The rearrangement joins TRBV2 to TRBJ2-3, with 15 bases lining up with TRBD2. The length of the CDR3 is 16 residues. Germline-derived CDR1 and CDR2 are SNHLY and FYNNEI. V was clipped by 4 bases and J by 5 bases; unmatched bases: 4. DNA of the CDR3: TGTGCCAGCAGTGGGACTAGCGGGGGGGCCGTAGATACGCAGTATTTT. Translation: CASSGTSGGAVDTQYF.

The rearrangement links TRBV5-4 to TRBJ1-1; a possible D gene is TRBD1 (5 bases). Trimming removed 1 base at V and 0 bases at J, with 7 bases between. The CDR3 sequence is 14 residues long. Per the germline V gene, CDR1 is SGHNT and CDR2 is YYREEE (reference sequence). The CDR3 sequence: CASSLRGMNTEAFF. For the CDR3, the DNA is TGTGCCAGCAGCTTGAGGGGAATGAACACTGAAGCTTTCTTT.